These 14 T cell receptor beta chains were sequenced from one sample in a study of T cells after yellow fever vaccination. Each CDR3 protein gets one entry after TCRdb re-called the 5' RACE reads with MiXCR. The sample consists of just under 600,000 distinct CDR3 sequences, 13% of them appearing once. This specimen consisted of PBMCs, obtained on the day of the yellow fever booster vaccination. The receptors were sampled from a man aged 30 to 39 who received the YFV17D yellow fever vaccine.

The V and J genes are TRBV5-1 and TRBJ2-5, with 11 positions matching TRBD2. Germline CDR1 is SGHRS and CDR2 is YFSETQ. The CDR3 runs to 16 residues. J gave up 5 bases and V 0 bases, and 6 bases lay outside the gene matches. The CDR3 loop reads CASSLGSGRARETQYF. The CDR3, as DNA: TGCGCCAGCAGCTTGGGTAGCGGGAGGGCCCGCGAGACCCAGTACTTC.

This clonotype was observed a few times. The rearrangement links TRBV16 to TRBJ2-7; TRBD2 is a possible D gene (6 bases). The CDR3 extends over 16 amino acids. V lost 0 bases and J lost 2, with 14 bases in between. The germline CDR1 and CDR2 sequences are KGHSY and FQNENV. The CDR3: CASSQSGGSAPYEQYF. In DNA, the CDR3 is TGTGCCAGCAGCCAATCGGGGGGTAGTGCCCCCTACGAGCAGTACTTC.

This clonotype was picked up a small number of times. V is TRBV6-2 or TRBV6-3 and J is TRBJ1-1; D perhaps matches TRBD1 (5 bases). The germline V and J ends were trimmed by 4 bases and 1 base, with 16 bases remaining between them. The CDR3 runs to 16 residues. The germline gives CDR1 MNHEY, CDR2 SVGEGT. The CDR3 region is CASSFNQGRPNTEAFF. The CDR3 nucleotides are TGTGCCAGCAGTTTCAACCAGGGACGGCCGAACACTGAAGCTTTCTTT.

V and J are TRBV27 and TRBJ2-7; no definite D call. There are 11 residues in the CDR3. Trimming took 8 bases from V and 5 from J, leaving 10 bases between them. Germline V gives CDR1 MNHEY, CDR2 SMNVEV (reference sequence). The CDR3 bases are TGTGCCAGCTCCCGGAACAACGAGCAGTACTTC. The encoded protein is CASSRNNEQYF.

This chain uses TRBV10-3 with TRBJ1-6, with TRBD1 matching 9 bases. Germline CDR1 reads ENHRY; CDR2 reads SYGVKD. The CDR3 contains 13 residues. V dropped 4 bases and J dropped 8; count of bases not matched to a gene: 0. CDR3 region: CAISGTGDSPLHF. CDR3 DNA sequence: TGTGCCATCAGTGGGACAGGGGATTCACCCCTCCACTTT.

J is TRBJ2-1 and V is TRBV7-3; 7 nucleotides align to TRBD2. J gave up 9 bases and V 5 bases, and 10 bases lay outside the gene matches. Germline CDR1 reads SGHTA; CDR2 reads FQGTGA. The CDR3 extends over 14 amino acids. This CDR3 is CASSQTSGGSEQFF. The CDR3 bases are TGTGCCAGCAGCCAGACATCCGGCGGGAGTGAGCAGTTCTTC.

This clonotype was counted at least ten times. V is TRBV15 and J is TRBJ2-2; D perhaps matches TRBD1 (5 bases). CDR3 length equals 14 residues. From germline, CDR1 is LNHNV and CDR2 YYDKDF (reference sequence). The V end was cut by 2 bases, the J end by 7 bases, with 11 bases between. The CDR3 nucleotides read TGTGCCACCAGCAGACCTCAGGGCGGCGGGGAGCTGTTTTTT. It is translated as CATSRPQGGGELFF.

As regards this clonotype: A read error is possible here, since a much larger clone lies one base away. The chain carries TRBV24-1 and TRBJ2-1; the D gene is possibly TRBD2 (6 bases). Trimming stripped 4 bases from V and 13 bases from J, with 16 bases between. The CDR3 is 13 amino acids. The germline gives CDR1 KGHDR, CDR2 SFDVKD. The CDR3 here is CATSEPGDGDQFF. The CDR3, as DNA: TGTGCCACCAGTGAACCGGGAGACGGTGATCAGTTCTTC.

The V call is TRBV12-3 or TRBV12-4, the J call TRBJ2-1; 14 bases match TRBD2. Unmatched junction bases numbered 5, after V lost 7 bases and J lost 9 bases. CDR3 length: 14 amino acids. CDR3 coding DNA: TGTGCCAGCACCGGGACTAGCGGGAGTGGTGAGCAGTTCTTC. Translation gives CASTGTSGSGEQFF.

The chain has TRBV20-1 and TRBJ2-5; D not certain. The ends were cut back, 7 bases at V and 7 bases at J, with 13 bases in the middle. The CDR3 length is 11 residues. Looked up from germline, CDR1 is DFQATT and CDR2 is SNEGSKA (reference sequence). The CDR3 loop is CSVKPAGTQYF. DNA of the CDR3: TGCAGTGTTAAGCCTGCTGGGACCCAGTACTTC.

This chain uses TRBV10-1 with TRBJ2-2, with 8 positions matching TRBD2. Unmatched junction bases numbered 11, after V lost 3 bases and J lost 2 bases. CDR1 is WNHNN and CDR2 is SYGVQD in the germline V gene (reference sequence). The CDR3 extends over 18 amino acids. CDR3 region: CASSELRASGSNTGELFF. CDR3 nucleotide sequence: TGCGCCAGCAGTGAATTAAGGGCTAGCGGGTCAAACACCGGGGAGCTGTTTTTT.

This clonotype was counted a few times. The genes are TRBV7-2 and TRBJ1-2, with 7 bases aligning to TRBD1. The germline CDR1 and CDR2 sequences are SGHTA and FQGNSA. Unmatched junction bases numbered 12, after V lost 7 bases and J lost 4 bases. This CDR3 has 15 amino acids. The CDR3 protein is CASTLAGTEVYGYTF. For the CDR3, the DNA is TGTGCCAGCACCCTCGCCGGGACAGAAGTCTATGGCTACACCTTC.

The chain combines TRBV5-6 with TRBJ2-1; possible D gene TRBD2, 6 bases. V was cut by 0 bases and J by 6 bases, with 13 bases left in between. CDR3 length: 15 amino acids. The germline V gene has CDR1 SGHDT and CDR2 YYEEEE. The CDR3 here is CASSLVGLNLNEQFF. For the CDR3, the DNA is TGTGCCAGCAGCTTGGTGGGACTTAACCTCAATGAGCAGTTCTTC.

This clonotype was seen more than once but under ten times. The genes are TRBV20-1 and TRBJ2-7; the match to TRBD2 covers 9 bases. The V gene end was trimmed by 4 bases and the J gene end by 4 bases; junction bases not matched to a gene: 11. CDR3 length: 15 amino acids. Germline V lookup: CDR1 DFQATT, CDR2 SNEGSKA (reference sequence). The DNA of the CDR3 is TGCAGTGCTACTCGGGGGGGGACTAGCTCGTACGAGCAGTACTTC. Translation gives CSATRGGTSSYEQYF.